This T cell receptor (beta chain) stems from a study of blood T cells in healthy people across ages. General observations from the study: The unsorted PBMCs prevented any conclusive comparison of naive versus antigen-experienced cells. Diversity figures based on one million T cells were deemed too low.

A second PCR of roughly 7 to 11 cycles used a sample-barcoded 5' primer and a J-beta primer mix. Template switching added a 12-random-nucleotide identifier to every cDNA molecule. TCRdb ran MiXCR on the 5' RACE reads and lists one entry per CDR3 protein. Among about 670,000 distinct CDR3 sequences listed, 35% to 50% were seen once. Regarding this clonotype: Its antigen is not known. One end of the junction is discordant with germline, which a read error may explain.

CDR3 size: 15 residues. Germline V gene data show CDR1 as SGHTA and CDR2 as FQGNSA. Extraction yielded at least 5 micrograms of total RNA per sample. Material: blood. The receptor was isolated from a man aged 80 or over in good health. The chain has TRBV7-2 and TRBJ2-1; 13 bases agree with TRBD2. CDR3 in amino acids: CAGSYTSGRGNKQFF. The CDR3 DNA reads TGTGCCGGCAGTTATACTAGCGGGAGGGGCAATAAGCAGTTCTTC.